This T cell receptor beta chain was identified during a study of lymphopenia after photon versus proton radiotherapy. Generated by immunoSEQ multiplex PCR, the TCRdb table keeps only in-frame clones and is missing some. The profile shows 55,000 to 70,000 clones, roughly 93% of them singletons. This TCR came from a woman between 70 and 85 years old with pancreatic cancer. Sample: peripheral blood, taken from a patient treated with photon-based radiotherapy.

Here the CDR3 DNA reads TGTGCCAGCAGGACAGGGATAATGAATGAAAAACTGTTTTTT. This encodes CASRTGIMNEKLFF. The chain has TRBV6-5 and TRBJ1-4; 7 nucleotides line up with TRBD1. V dropped 6 bases and J dropped 5; count of bases not matched to a gene: 6. Germline CDR1 and CDR2: MNHEY and SVGAGI. The CDR3 length is 14 residues.